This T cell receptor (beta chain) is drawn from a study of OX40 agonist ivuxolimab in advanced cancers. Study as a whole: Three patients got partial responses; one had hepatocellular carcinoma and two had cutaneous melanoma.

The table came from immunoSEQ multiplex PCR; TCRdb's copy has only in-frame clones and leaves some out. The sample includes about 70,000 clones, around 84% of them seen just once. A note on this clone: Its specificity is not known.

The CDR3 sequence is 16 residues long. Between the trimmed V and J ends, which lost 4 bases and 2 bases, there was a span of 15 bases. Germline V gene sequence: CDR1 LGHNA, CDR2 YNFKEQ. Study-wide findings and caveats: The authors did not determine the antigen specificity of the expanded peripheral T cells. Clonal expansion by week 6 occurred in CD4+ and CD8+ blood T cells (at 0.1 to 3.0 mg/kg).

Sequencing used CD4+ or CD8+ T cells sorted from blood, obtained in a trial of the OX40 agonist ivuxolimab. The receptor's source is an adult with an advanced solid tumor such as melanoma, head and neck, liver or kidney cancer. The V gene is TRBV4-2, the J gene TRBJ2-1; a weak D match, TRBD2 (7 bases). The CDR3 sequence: CASSLVRGAPYNEQFF. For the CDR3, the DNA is TGTGCCAGCAGCCTCGTACGGGGGGCACCCTACAATGAGCAGTTCTTC.